The 21 T cell receptor beta chains listed next were all sequenced from one sample in a study of blood T cell repertoires in COVID-19. Using immunoSEQ multiplex PCR, the repertoire was profiled, and TCRdb retains in-frame clones only, with some absent. The sample yields roughly 79,000 clones, about four fifths seen once. Sequencing was done on a sample of peripheral blood. The source of these receptors is a man aged 50 to 60 with acute or convalescent COVID-19.

This sequence joins TRBV30 and TRBJ1-4; D is unresolved. The CDR3 has 14 residues. V was shortened by 4 bases and J by 10 bases, with 19 bases between the two germline ends. The germline V gene encodes CDR1 GTSNPN and CDR2 SVGIG (reference sequence). CDR3 coding DNA: TGTGCCTGGAACGCGGGAGGCCCCATTCTAAAACTGTTTTTT. This sequence encodes CAWNAGGPILKLFF.

In this sample, this clone turned up a few times. This chain links TRBV27 with TRBJ2-7; D is undetermined. This CDR3 region has 14 residues. The germline gives CDR1 MNHEY, CDR2 SMNVEV (reference sequence). V lost 0 bases and J 2 bases, leaving 8 bases between the germline ends. CDR3 sequence reads: CASSLSRDTYEQYF. In nucleotides, the CDR3 is TGTGCCAGCAGTTTATCTAGAGACACCTACGAGCAGTACTTC.

V and J are TRBV4-3 and TRBJ1-3, with a weak D call TRBD1 (5 bases). Trimming shortened V by 0 bases and J by 2 bases, and 8 bases separated the two germline ends. The CDR3 totals 15 residues. The germline V gene has CDR1 LGHNA and CDR2 YSLEER. The CDR3 nucleotides are TGCGCCAGCAGCCAAGATCGGGGGGCTGGAAACACCATATATTTT. Residues: CASSQDRGAGNTIYF.

The rearrangement links TRBV24-1 to TRBJ1-2; no clear D gene. The germline gives CDR1 KGHDR, CDR2 SFDVKD. Between the trimmed V and J ends, which lost 3 bases and 4 bases, there was a span of 11 bases. This CDR3 has 14 amino acids. CDR3: CATSDDILSYGYTF. The CDR3 DNA reads as TGTGCCACCAGTGATGACATCCTGAGCTATGGCTACACCTTC.

The J gene is TRBJ1-1, the V gene TRBV25-1; a weak D match, TRBD1 (6 bases). The CDR3 is 14 amino acids. Deletions cut 7 bases from V and 4 bases from J, with 16 bases between. CDR1 and CDR2 from the germline V gene are MGHDK and SYGVNS. CDR3 amino acids: CASTDPGVGTEAFF. The CDR3, as DNA: TGTGCCAGCACCGACCCAGGGGTAGGCACTGAAGCTTTCTTT.

This clone was detected a few times. The V gene is TRBV4-3, the J gene TRBJ1-1, with TRBD1 identical over 8 bases. V gave up 3 bases and J gave up 1 base; unmatched junction bases: 7. From germline, CDR1 is LGHNA and CDR2 YSLEER. The CDR3 has 16 residues. CDR3 nucleotide sequence: TGCGCCAGCAGCCAGCCACCCGGGACAGGGAACACTGAAGCTTTCTTT. As protein: CASSQPPGTGNTEAFF.

The chain has TRBV9 and TRBJ1-4; weak D call: TRBD1 (5 bases). Trimming removed 7 bases from V and 0 bases from J, with 10 bases in between. The CDR3 sequence is 14 residues long. The germline V gene encodes CDR1 SGDLS and CDR2 YYNGEE. CDR3 coding DNA: TGTGCCAGCGCGGAGGGGCCAACTAATGAAAAACTGTTTTTT. Translating gives CASAEGPTNEKLFF.

The chain is built from TRBV4-3 and TRBJ2-3; 9 nucleotides agree with TRBD2. The length of the CDR3 is 17 residues. Germline CDR1 is LGHNA and CDR2 is YSLEER. With V trimmed by 0 bases and J by 2 bases, 6 bases remained unmatched. The CDR3 bases are TGCGCCAGCAGCCAAGACCCAGCGGGAGGAAACACAGATACGCAGTATTTT. This sequence encodes CASSQDPAGGNTDTQYF.

This clone was counted a single time. The chain joins TRBV6-2 or TRBV6-3 to TRBJ2-5; TRBD2 agrees at 9 bases. Per germline, CDR1 MNHEY and CDR2 SVGEGT. This CDR3 comprises 16 residues. Germline trimming cut 2 bases from V and 4 bases from J; bases unmatched to any gene: 8. CDR3 coding DNA: TGTGCCAGCAGTTACGGAGGTAGCGGGAGTCGAGAGACCCAGTACTTC. It yields the protein CASSYGGSGSRETQYF.

The rearrangement joins TRBV25-1 to TRBJ2-7; 7 bases fit TRBD1. J lost 3 bases, V lost 4 bases, and 3 bases had no gene match. In germline, CDR1 is MGHDK, CDR2 SYGVNS. This CDR3 has 13 residues. The CDR3 loop reads CASSGQGYYEQYF. CDR3 coding DNA: TGTGCCAGCAGTGGACAGGGCTACTACGAGCAGTACTTC.

This clone was detected only a few times. CDR3 in amino acids: CASSYVGDSNQPQHF. DNA for the CDR3: TGTGCCAGCAGTTACGTAGGGGATAGCAATCAGCCCCAGCATTTT. The genes are TRBV6-2 or TRBV6-3 and TRBJ1-5; D may be TRBD1 (5 bases). The V end lost 2 bases, the J end lost 0 bases, and 8 bases lay between the germline ends. Germline CDR1 is MNHEY and CDR2 is SVGEGT. The CDR3 extends over 15 amino acids.

The chain uses TRBV11-2 and TRBJ2-7; D unresolved. CDR3 length equals 14 residues. V was clipped by 0 bases and J by 2 bases, with 8 bases between them. From germline, CDR1 is SGHAT and CDR2 FQNNGV. The CDR3 DNA reads as TGTGCCAGCAGCTTAGATCGACTGGCCTACGAGCAGTACTTC. It codes for CASSLDRLAYEQYF.

This sequence joins TRBV4-1 and TRBJ1-1; D is ambiguous. The ends were cut back, 1 base at V and 6 bases at J, with 3 bases in the middle. Looked up from germline, CDR1 is MGHRA and CDR2 is YSYEKL. This CDR3 has 11 residues. DNA of the CDR3: TGCGCCAGCAGCCAAGCCTCTGAAGCTTTCTTT. Translating it yields CASSQASEAFF.

The chain is built from TRBV30 and TRBJ2-4; TRBD1 aligns across 8 bases. The germline V gene encodes CDR1 GTSNPN and CDR2 SVGIG (reference sequence). The CDR3 totals 16 residues. Trimming cost V 2 bases and J 1 base; bases outside gene matches: 7. Written as DNA, the CDR3 is TGTGCCTGGAGTCCTACAGGGGGTGAGGCCAAAAACATTCAGTACTTC. This gives the protein CAWSPTGGEAKNIQYF. Supplemented by reference TRBV30 and TRBJ2-4, the full variable domain reads SQTIHQWPATLVQPVGSPLSLECTVEGTSNPNLYWYRQAAGRGLQLLFYSVGIGQISSEVPQNLSASRPQDRQFILSSKKLLLSDSGFYLCAWSPTGGEAKNIQYFGAGTRLSVL.

The chain recombines TRBV5-4 with TRBJ2-3; 13 bases are a match to TRBD2. The CDR3 has 17 residues. Trimming removed 3 bases from V and 6 bases from J; junction bases left unmatched: 10. Germline CDR1 is SGHNT and CDR2 is YYREEE (reference sequence). CDR3 coding DNA: TGTGCCAGCAGCTACGGACTAGCGGGAGCGGGAACGGATACGCAGTATTTT. Its translation is CASSYGLAGAGTDTQYF. The complete variable domain, with remaining parts taken from reference TRBV5-4 and TRBJ2-3, reads ETGVTQSPTHLIKTRGQQVTLRCSSQSGHNTVSWYQQALGQGPQFIFQYYREEENGRGNFPPRFSGLQFPNYSSELNVNALELDDSALYLCASSYGLAGAGTDTQYFGPGTRLTVL.

J is TRBJ2-7 and V is TRBV11-2, with 10 bases aligning to TRBD2. Looked up from germline, CDR1 is SGHAT and CDR2 is FQNNGV. With 4 bases clipped from V and 2 bases from J, the junction kept 8 bases outside the gene matches. CDR3 length equals 16 residues. The CDR3 reads CASSSPTSGTPYEQYF. CDR3 coding DNA: TGTGCCAGCAGCTCCCCCACTAGCGGGACCCCCTACGAGCAGTACTTC. Supplemented by reference TRBV11-2 and TRBJ2-7, the full variable domain reads EAGVAQSPRYKIIEKRQSVAFWCNPISGHATLYWYQQILGQGPKLLIQFQNNGVVDDSQLPKDRFSAERLKGVDSTLKIQPAKLEDSAVYLCASSSPTSGTPYEQYFGPGTRLTVT.

The rearrangement joins TRBV4-2 to TRBJ2-5, with D perhaps TRBD2 (5 bases). V shed 2 bases and J shed 2 bases, with 12 bases lying between them. The CDR3 has 15 residues. The V gene's germline CDR1 is LGHNA and CDR2 YNFKEQ. The CDR3 DNA sequence: TGTGCCAGCAGCCAAACTATAGGGAGACAAGAGACCCAGTACTTC. This gives the protein CASSQTIGRQETQYF.

This chain uses TRBV9 with TRBJ1-1; D not certain. The CDR3 length is 15 residues. Trimming removed 1 base from V and 4 bases from J, with 14 bases in between. CDR1 and CDR2 from the germline V gene are SGDLS and YYNGEE. CDR3 loop: CASSVRGQEGTEAFF. CDR3 nucleotide sequence: TGTGCCAGCAGCGTACGAGGGCAGGAGGGCACTGAAGCTTTCTTT.

J is TRBJ1-1 and V is TRBV21-1; the table's D gene call, TRBD1, was not cross checked with the DNA. TRBV21-1 counts as a pseudogene. This CDR3 contains 15 residues. The CDR3 here is CASSRDRGLNTEAFF. For the CDR3, the DNA is TGTGCCAGCAGTCGGGACAGGGGACTGAACACTGAAGCTTTCTTT.

The J gene is TRBJ2-1, the V gene TRBV6-4, with 11 bases lining up with TRBD2. The V and J ends lost 5 bases and 8 bases, in that order; junction bases with no gene match: 11. The CDR3 extends over 16 amino acids. Germline V gives CDR1 MRHNA, CDR2 SNTAGT. CDR3 amino acids: CASSKLTSGALDEQFF. DNA of the CDR3: TGTGCCAGCAGTAAATTGACTAGCGGGGCCTTAGATGAGCAGTTCTTC.

CDR3 nucleotide sequence: TGTGCCAGCAGCTCAGAACCGGGACAGGGGACCGGGGAGCTGTTTTTT. This codes for CASSSEPGQGTGELFF. V gene TRBV7-6 combines with J gene TRBJ2-2; 10 bases align to TRBD1. CDR1 SGHVS and CDR2 FNYEAQ come from the germline V gene. The CDR3 extends over 16 amino acids. V trimming: 4 bases; J trimming: 5 bases; junction bases outside the gene matches: 7.